The 29 T cell receptor beta chains reported below all come from one sample, sequenced in a study of brain T cells in children with intractable seizures. The protocol was immunoSEQ multiplex PCR, while the TCRdb copy is restricted to in-frame clones and leaves out a portion. The sample holds about 340,000 clones, approximately 93% seen once. Specified time point: blood from clinic visit 5 months post-surgery; TSC patient then seizure free. The material sequenced was peripheral blood, taken less than 6 months after surgery. These receptors all stem from a boy younger than two with tuberous sclerosis and intractable seizures.

V and J are TRBV11-2 and TRBJ1-1; 8 nucleotides line up with TRBD1. Looked up from germline, CDR1 is SGHAT and CDR2 is FQNNGV. The CDR3 covers 14 residues. The ends lost 3 bases at V and 4 bases at J; junction bases unmatched: 4. The CDR3 DNA reads as TGTGCCAGCAGCTTCAGGGGGCAGGGCACTGAAGCTTTCTTT. It encodes CASSFRGQGTEAFF.

The rearrangement joins TRBV7-6 to TRBJ1-3; D not certain. V was shortened by 0 bases and J by 0 bases, with 12 bases between the two germline ends. Germline CDR1 is SGHVS and CDR2 is FNYEAQ. This CDR3 spans 17 amino acids. CDR3 sequence reads: CASSLAREGFSGNTIYF. In DNA, the CDR3 is TGTGCCAGCAGCTTAGCGCGGGAGGGCTTCTCTGGAAACACCATATATTTT.

V is TRBV7-6 and J is TRBJ2-5, with D possibly matching TRBD1 (5 bases). Germline V gene data show CDR1 as SGHVS and CDR2 as FNYEAQ. The CDR3 covers 16 residues. The V end was cut by 5 bases, the J end by 4 bases, with 20 bases between. CDR3: CASSPRVGAVGETQYF. The CDR3 region has the DNA TGTGCCAGCAGCCCCCGGGTAGGGGCGGTCGGAGAGACCCAGTACTTC.

CDR3 sequence (DNA): TGTGCCAGCAGCTTAGAGGTAGGAATCAATGAGCAGTTCTTC. It specifies CASSLEVGINEQFF. The V gene is TRBV11-3, the J gene TRBJ2-1; no clear D gene. The germline V gene has CDR1 SGHNT and CDR2 YENEEA. This CDR3 has 14 amino acids. V was shortened by 0 bases and J by 6 bases, with 9 bases between the two germline ends.

This chain joins TRBV5-4 and TRBJ2-3; D might be TRBD1 (6 bases). The V and J ends lost 1 base and 2 bases respectively, with 11 bases between them. The CDR3 runs to 15 residues. The germline V gene has CDR1 SGHNT and CDR2 YYREEE (reference sequence). CDR3 residues: CASSLQGTPTDTQYF. The CDR3 nucleotides read TGTGCCAGCAGCTTGCAGGGGACCCCCACAGATACGCAGTATTTT. Supplemented by reference TRBV5-4 and TRBJ2-3, the full variable domain reads ETGVTQSPTHLIKTRGQQVTLRCSSQSGHNTVSWYQQALGQGPQFIFQYYREEENGRGNFPPRFSGLQFPNYSSELNVNALELDDSALYLCASSLQGTPTDTQYFGPGTRLTVL.

The chain is built from TRBV19 and TRBJ2-3; D may be TRBD1 (5 bases). Trimming took off 5 bases at V and 4 bases at J, with 16 bases between the two ends. Germline CDR1 reads LNHDA; CDR2 reads SQIVND (reference sequence). CDR3 length: 15 amino acids. The CDR3 region has the DNA TGTGCCAGTAGTGCCGCGACAGTTCTGGCAGATACGCAGTATTTT. Its protein is CASSAATVLADTQYF.

This chain links TRBV7-2 with TRBJ1-1; D is uncertain. Germline V lookup: CDR1 SGHTA, CDR2 FQGNSA. V was trimmed by 4 bases and J by 1 base, leaving 16 bases between them. The CDR3 spans 16 residues. Here the CDR3 DNA reads TGTGCCAGCAGCTCGTCCGCGGCCTCCGGGAACACTGAAGCTTTCTTT. Translating it yields CASSSSAASGNTEAFF.

The chain is built from TRBV19 and TRBJ1-4; maybe TRBD1 (5 bases). CDR1 and CDR2 (germline): LNHDA, SQIVND (reference sequence). The length of the CDR3 is 16 residues. The germline V and J ends were trimmed by 3 bases and 0 bases, with 11 bases remaining between them. The CDR3 protein is CASSMVGPATNEKLFF. In DNA, the CDR3 is TGTGCCAGTAGTATGGTGGGGCCGGCAACTAATGAAAAACTGTTTTTT.

The CDR3 loop reads CSASSTGYLGYTF. CDR3 DNA: TGCAGTGCTAGTAGCACAGGATATTTGGGCTACACCTTC. The rearrangement uses TRBV20-1 and TRBJ1-2; a possible D gene is TRBD1 (5 bases). CDR3 length: 13 residues. Germline V gives CDR1 DFQATT, CDR2 SNEGSKA (reference sequence). The V end was cut by 3 bases, the J end by 8 bases, with 16 bases between.

The genes are TRBV18 and TRBJ2-3; D not resolved. Germline CDR1 KGHSH, CDR2 LQKENI. With 3 bases removed from V and 4 bases from J, the gap between germline ends came to 8 bases. The CDR3 loop spans 13 amino acids. CDR3 region: CASSPVAADTQYF. CDR3 coding DNA: TGTGCCAGCTCACCGGTAGCAGCAGATACGCAGTATTTT.

The chain is built from TRBV12-3 or TRBV12-4 and TRBJ2-1, with D hard to call. Trimming cost V 4 bases and J 10 bases, with 14 bases left between them. The CDR3 is made up of 13 amino acids. This CDR3 is CASSYDSIYEQFF. The CDR3 region has the DNA TGTGCCAGCAGTTACGATTCAATATACGAGCAGTTCTTC.

The chain recombines TRBV5-6 with TRBJ1-1, with a possible D match to TRBD1 (5 bases). Germline CDR1 is SGHDT and CDR2 is YYEEEE. This CDR3 spans 10 amino acids. V was clipped by 9 bases and J by 10 bases, with 13 bases between them. The CDR3 DNA reads as TGTGCCACGGACACCTTTCTAGCTTTCTTT. This encodes CATDTFLAFF.

This clone occurred once. This chain uses TRBV15 with TRBJ2-1, with 8 bases aligning to TRBD2. Losses at the gene ends were 0 bases for V and 6 bases for J; bases not matched to a gene: 7. The germline V gene encodes CDR1 LNHNV and CDR2 YYDKDF (reference sequence). This CDR3 spans 16 amino acids. The CDR3 loop is CATSRDLAGGSNEQFF. DNA for the CDR3: TGTGCCACCAGCAGAGATCTGGCGGGAGGATCCAATGAGCAGTTCTTC.

The rearrangement joins TRBV9 to TRBJ2-5, with TRBD2 matching 10 bases. CDR1 and CDR2 from the germline V gene are SGDLS and YYNGEE. The V gene end was trimmed by 5 bases and the J gene end by 2 bases; junction bases not matched to a gene: 9. The CDR3 is 16 amino acids. In DNA, the CDR3 is TGTGCCAGCAGTATCTCTAGCGGGGGATATCAAGAGACCCAGTACTTC. This gives the protein CASSISSGGYQETQYF.

This rearrangement joins TRBV21-1 to TRBJ2-5; TRBD2, as called in the table, went unchecked against the DNA. TRBV21-1 is flagged as a pseudogene. The CDR3 loop spans 21 amino acids. The CDR3 DNA reads as TGTGCCAGCAGCAAATCAGGAGGGACTAGCGGGAGGGGAGGGGGCCAAGAGACCCAGTACTTC. Its translation is CASSKSGGTSGRGGGQETQYF.

CDR3 in amino acids: CASSFPPGQAQETQYF. The CDR3 DNA follows: TGTGCCAGCAGTTTTCCTCCGGGACAGGCCCAAGAGACCCAGTACTTC. The chain uses TRBV6-6 and TRBJ2-5; 8 bases are a match to TRBD1. The CDR3 length is 16 residues. After removal of 4 bases from V and 1 base from J, the junction contained 8 bases not matched to a gene. Germline V gene data show CDR1 as MNHNY and CDR2 as SVGAGI (reference sequence).

This clone was recorded once. J is TRBJ2-1 and V is TRBV14, with TRBD2 as a possible D gene (5 bases). V lost 4 bases, J lost 0 bases, and 13 bases lay in between. From germline, CDR1 is SGHDN and CDR2 FVKESK. CDR3 length: 16 amino acids. CDR3: CASSLRTGSSYNEQFF. The CDR3 DNA reads TGTGCCAGCAGCCTCCGGACTGGGAGCTCCTACAATGAGCAGTTCTTC.

This clone has a single count. The chain is built from TRBV29-1 and TRBJ1-1; TRBD1 might be the D (6 bases). V was pared by 6 bases and J by 6 bases, with 23 bases between. This CDR3 region has 15 residues. Germline CDR1 is SQVTM and CDR2 is ANQGSEA. The chain's CDR3 is CSVPRDTSYLAEAFF. DNA for the CDR3: TGCAGCGTCCCCCGGGACACGTCATATTTGGCTGAAGCTTTCTTT.

The chain has TRBV19 and TRBJ1-1, with D perhaps matching TRBD1 (5 bases). Germline V gene data show CDR1 as LNHDA and CDR2 as SQIVND (reference sequence). The CDR3 is 13 residues long. Trimming stripped 4 bases from V and 4 bases from J, with 10 bases between. The CDR3 is CASSTSGGTEAFF. The CDR3 DNA follows: TGTGCCAGTAGTACCTCTGGGGGCACTGAAGCTTTCTTT.

J is TRBJ2-1 and V is TRBV24-1; D is unresolved. The germline V gene encodes CDR1 KGHDR and CDR2 SFDVKD. With 2 bases removed from V and 4 bases from J, the gap between germline ends came to 11 bases. The CDR3 totals 15 residues. DNA of the CDR3: TGTGCCACCAGTGATTCCCGACGGAAGTACAATGAGCAGTTCTTC. Amino acids: CATSDSRRKYNEQFF.

Here the CDR3 DNA reads TGTGCCAGCAGTTACCCCGGGACAGGGAACTATGGCTACACCTTC. Protein product: CASSYPGTGNYGYTF. The chain employs TRBV6-5 and TRBJ1-2; TRBD1 agrees at 9 bases. V shed 2 bases and J 2 bases; nucleotides not matched to a gene: 3. This CDR3 is built from 15 residues. CDR1 and CDR2 from the germline V gene are MNHEY and SVGAGI.

This chain joins TRBV13 and TRBJ1-2; D is undetermined. CDR3 length: 13 amino acids. V gave up 5 bases and J gave up 4 bases, with 11 bases separating them. CDR1 and CDR2 from the germline V gene are PRHDT and FYEKMQ (reference sequence). Here the CDR3 reads CASSLGRTYGYTF. Written as DNA, the CDR3 is TGTGCCAGCAGCCTCGGGCGGACCTATGGCTACACCTTC.

The rearrangement joins TRBV7-3 to TRBJ2-7, with D hard to call. V dropped 5 bases and J dropped 3 bases, with 11 bases sitting between them. The CDR3 has 13 residues. CDR1 and CDR2 (germline): SGHTA, FQGTGA. The chain's CDR3 is CASSRTGGYEQYF. In DNA form, the CDR3 reads TGTGCCAGCAGCCGCACGGGCGGCTACGAGCAGTACTTC. Together with reference TRBV7-3 and TRBJ2-7, the CDR3 gives the full variable domain: GAGVSQTPSNKVTEKGKYVELRCDPISGHTALYWYRQSLGQGPEFLIYFQGTGAADDSGLPNDRFFAVRPEGSVSTLKIQRTERGDSAVYLCASSRTGGYEQYFGPGTRLTVT.

In its sample, this clone was seen once. The chain employs TRBV6-5 and TRBJ2-5; D gene ambiguous. Between the trimmed V and J ends, which lost 4 bases and 4 bases, there was a span of 7 bases. The CDR3 totals 12 residues. Germline CDR1 MNHEY, CDR2 SVGAGI. The CDR3 loop is CASSLMGETQYF. The CDR3 nucleotides read TGTGCCAGCAGTTTAATGGGAGAGACCCAGTACTTC.

This sequence joins TRBV5-8 and TRBJ1-1, with D unclear. Trimming removed 4 bases from V and 1 base from J, with 5 bases in between. Germline loops: CDR1 SGHTS, CDR2 YDEGEE. The CDR3 length is 12 residues. CDR3 loop: CASSPGNTEAFF. Written as DNA, the CDR3 is TGTGCCAGCAGCCCGGGGAACACTGAAGCTTTCTTT.

This clone was observed a few times. This sequence joins TRBV6-5 and TRBJ1-1; 9 bases align to TRBD1. Trimming cost V 2 bases and J 1 base; bases outside gene matches: 2. Germline V lookup: CDR1 MNHEY, CDR2 SVGAGI. The CDR3 has 15 amino acids. The CDR3 is CASSYGTGRNTEAFF. In DNA form, the CDR3 reads TGTGCCAGCAGTTACGGGACAGGGAGGAACACTGAAGCTTTCTTT.

The J gene is TRBJ2-7, the V gene TRBV4-2; TRBD2 matches 10 bases. V dropped 3 bases and J dropped 2; count of bases not matched to a gene: 16. The length of the CDR3 is 19 residues. CDR1 and CDR2 from the germline V gene are LGHNA and YNFKEQ. DNA for the CDR3: TGTGCCAGCAGCCAGGGAGGGGTCGGGGGACTAGCGTCTACCTACGAGCAGTACTTC. It codes for CASSQGGVGGLASTYEQYF.

This chain joins TRBV6-5 and TRBJ2-3; the match to TRBD2 covers 8 bases. With 2 bases clipped from V and 2 bases from J, the junction kept 6 bases outside the gene matches. CDR3 length: 16 residues. Germline CDR1 is MNHEY and CDR2 is SVGAGI. CDR3 coding DNA: TGTGCCAGCAGTTACCGGAGCGGGAGATCCACAGATACGCAGTATTTT. Encoded protein: CASSYRSGRSTDTQYF.

This chain's CDR3 is CASSEDWRLAYNEQFF. CDR3 sequence (DNA): TGTGCCAGCAGTGAAGATTGGCGCCTTGCCTACAATGAGCAGTTCTTC. This rearrangement joins TRBV6-1 to TRBJ2-1; D gene uncertain. V was cut by 1 base and J by 2 bases, with 12 bases left in between. The CDR3 covers 16 residues. Germline-derived CDR1 and CDR2 are MNHNS and SASEGT.